This is a list of T cell receptor beta chains from one sample in a study of CD8 T cells in ankylosing spondylitis. One entry per CDR3 protein results from TCRdb running MiXCR on the 5' RACE reads. The table lists around 280,000 distinct CDR3 sequences, 15% to 20% of them singletons. Input material: blood, either unsorted or a sorted T cell fraction (not recorded which). Receptors were obtained from a male donor with ankylosing spondylitis or in good health (not recorded which). Both conserved end residues are part of each CDR3. Rows may omit the clone size; those that give it use once, few, many or a size class.

>few|TRBV12-3/TRBV12-4
CASTVRLAGFTGELFF
>.|TRBV20-1
CSANSFAGGAKNIQYF
>.|TRBV6-1
CASSGAVKTGELFF
>few|TRBV6-5
CASSYRQEVGELFF
>.|TRBV11-2
CASSDSGPQFF
>.|TRBV19
CASNRQGGGTGELFF
>.|TRBV12-3/TRBV12-4
CASSRSGGAHNEQFF
>.|TRBV7-6
CASSPGTRATNEKLFF
>many|TRBV28
CASRPRTDYSNQPQHF
>.|TRBV4-1
CASSRELLWELFF